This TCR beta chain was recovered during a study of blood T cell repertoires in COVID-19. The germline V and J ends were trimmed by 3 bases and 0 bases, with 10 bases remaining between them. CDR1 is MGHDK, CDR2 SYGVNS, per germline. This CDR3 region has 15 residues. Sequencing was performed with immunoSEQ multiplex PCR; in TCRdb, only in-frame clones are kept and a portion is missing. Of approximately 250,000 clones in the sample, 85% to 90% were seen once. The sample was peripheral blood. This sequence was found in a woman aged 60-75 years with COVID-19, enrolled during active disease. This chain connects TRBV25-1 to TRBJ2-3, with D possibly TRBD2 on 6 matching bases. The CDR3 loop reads CASSDVLASTDTQYF. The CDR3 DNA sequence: TGTGCCAGCAGTGACGTACTAGCTAGCACAGATACGCAGTATTTT.